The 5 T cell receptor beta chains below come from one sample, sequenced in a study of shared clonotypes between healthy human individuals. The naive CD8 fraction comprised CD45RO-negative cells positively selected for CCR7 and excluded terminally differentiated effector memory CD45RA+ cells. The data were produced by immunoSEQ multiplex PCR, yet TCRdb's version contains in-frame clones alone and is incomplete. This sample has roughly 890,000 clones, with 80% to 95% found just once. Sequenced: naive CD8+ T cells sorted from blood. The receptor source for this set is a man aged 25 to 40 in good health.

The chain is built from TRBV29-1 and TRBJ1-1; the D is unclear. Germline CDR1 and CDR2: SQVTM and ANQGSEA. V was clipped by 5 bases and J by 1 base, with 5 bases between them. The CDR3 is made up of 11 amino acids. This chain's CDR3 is CSVRWNTEAFF. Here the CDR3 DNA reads TGCAGCGTTCGGTGGAACACTGAAGCTTTCTTT.

The CDR3 sequence: CASSTTGYEQYF. DNA of the CDR3: TGTGCCAGCAGCACGACAGGCTACGAGCAGTACTTC. The rearrangement uses TRBV6-1 and TRBJ2-7; tentative D call: TRBD1 (6 bases). The germline V gene encodes CDR1 MNHNS and CDR2 SASEGT. This CDR3 has 12 residues. Trimming took 6 bases from V and 3 from J, leaving 9 bases between them.

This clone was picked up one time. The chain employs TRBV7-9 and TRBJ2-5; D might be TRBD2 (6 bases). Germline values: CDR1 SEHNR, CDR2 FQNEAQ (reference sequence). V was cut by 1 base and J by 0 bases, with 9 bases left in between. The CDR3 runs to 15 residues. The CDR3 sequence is CASSLVEGYQETQYF. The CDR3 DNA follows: TGTGCCAGCAGCTTAGTGGAGGGGTACCAAGAGACCCAGTACTTC.

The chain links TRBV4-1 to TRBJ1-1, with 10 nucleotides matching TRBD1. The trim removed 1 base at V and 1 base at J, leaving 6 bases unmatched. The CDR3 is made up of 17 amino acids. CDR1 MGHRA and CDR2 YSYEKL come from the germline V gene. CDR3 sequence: CASSQGTGGTKNTEAFF. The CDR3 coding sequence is TGCGCCAGCAGCCAAGGGACAGGGGGTACCAAGAACACTGAAGCTTTCTTT.

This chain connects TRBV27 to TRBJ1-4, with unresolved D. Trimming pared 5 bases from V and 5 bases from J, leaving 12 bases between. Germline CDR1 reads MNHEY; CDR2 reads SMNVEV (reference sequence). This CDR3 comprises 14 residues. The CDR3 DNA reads TGTGCCAGCAGTGTACTGAGTCAAAATGAAAAACTGTTTTTT. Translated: CASSVLSQNEKLFF. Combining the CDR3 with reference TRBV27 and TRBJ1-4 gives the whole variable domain EAQVTQNPRYLITVTGKKLTVTCSQNMNHEYMSWYRQDPGLGLRQIYYSMNVEVTDKGDVPEGYKVSRKEKRNFPLILESPSPNQTSLYFCASSVLSQNEKLFFGSGTQLSVL.